The 30 T cell receptor beta chains below come from one sample, sequenced in a study of blood T cell repertoires in COVID-19. The data were produced by immunoSEQ multiplex PCR, yet TCRdb's version contains in-frame clones alone and is incomplete. The sample lists about 180,000 clones, roughly 83% occurring once. Sequencing used PBMCs or T cells enriched from blood (not recorded which). The receptors were sampled from a woman between 25 and 40 years old who had recovered from COVID-19.

This rearrangement joins TRBV11-2 to TRBJ2-2, with 7 bases aligning to TRBD1. The V gene end was trimmed by 4 bases and the J gene end by 1 base; junction bases not matched to a gene: 12. The germline V gene encodes CDR1 SGHAT and CDR2 FQNNGV. The CDR3 loop spans 18 amino acids. CDR3 coding DNA: TGTGCCAGCAGCTCCTGGGGTCTTGACAGGGAGAACACCGGGGAGCTGTTTTTT. As protein: CASSSWGLDRENTGELFF.

The gene calls are TRBV5-1 and TRBJ2-3; 7 nucleotides align to TRBD2. The CDR3 extends over 14 amino acids. V was clipped by 5 bases and J by 4 bases; unmatched bases: 7. CDR1 is SGHRS and CDR2 is YFSETQ in the germline V gene. The CDR3 DNA follows: TGCGCCAGCAGGGTGGGAGGGCCGGCAGATACGCAGTATTTT. Translated: CASRVGGPADTQYF.

This chain links TRBV28 with TRBJ1-2; no clear D. Germline loops: CDR1 MDHEN, CDR2 SYDVKM. V was cut by 1 base and J by 5 bases, with 8 bases left in between. CDR3 size: 13 residues. The CDR3 coding sequence is TGTGCCAGCAGTTTATCCCAGTCGTATGGCTACACCTTC. Translated, it gives CASSLSQSYGYTF.

The genes are TRBV2 and TRBJ2-7, with D hard to call. The V gene's germline CDR1 is SNHLY and CDR2 FYNNEI. V was trimmed by 7 bases and J by 2 bases, leaving 6 bases between them. This CDR3 contains 11 residues. The DNA for the CDR3 is TGTGCCAGCATGGAGACCTACGAGCAGTACTTC. Amino acid sequence: CASMETYEQYF.

CDR3 in amino acids: CASSVGRGHEQYF. CDR3 DNA: TGTGCCAGCAGTGTAGGGCGGGGCCACGAGCAGTACTTC. The gene calls are TRBV27 and TRBJ2-7; a possible D gene is TRBD2 (6 bases). V dropped 5 bases and J dropped 5 bases, with 13 bases sitting between them. This CDR3 has 13 residues. Germline values: CDR1 MNHEY, CDR2 SMNVEV (reference sequence).

In this sample, this clone turned up once. The chain is built from TRBV13 and TRBJ1-3, with D perhaps matching TRBD1 (6 bases). Germline V gives CDR1 PRHDT, CDR2 FYEKMQ (reference sequence). Trimming stripped 5 bases from V and 1 base from J, with 12 bases between. This CDR3 has 15 amino acids. CDR3 sequence (DNA): TGTGCCAGCAGCGCCCTGACAGGATCTGGAAACACCATATATTTT. Translated: CASSALTGSGNTIYF.

This clone was picked up a small number of times. The gene calls are TRBV7-2 and TRBJ1-5; D is possibly TRBD1 (5 bases). Per germline, CDR1 SGHTA and CDR2 FQGNSA. V lost 7 bases to trimming and J lost 1 base, with 26 bases between them. CDR3 size: 19 residues. CDR3 region: CASNTEDLILKGSNQPQHF. CDR3 nucleotides: TGTGCCAGCAACACAGAGGACCTCATCCTAAAGGGGAGCAATCAGCCCCAGCATTTT. The complete variable domain, with remaining parts taken from reference TRBV7-2 and TRBJ1-5, reads GAGVSQSPSNKVTEKGKDVELRCDPISGHTALYWYRQSLGQGLEFLIYFQGNSAPDKSGLPSDRFSAERTGGSVSTLTIQRTQQEDSAVYLCASNTEDLILKGSNQPQHFGDGTRLSIL.

The J gene is TRBJ2-7, the V gene TRBV5-1; tentatively, D is TRBD2 (5 bases). Per germline, CDR1 SGHRS and CDR2 YFSETQ. V was clipped by 0 bases and J by 1 base, with 14 bases between them. The CDR3 totals 16 residues. The CDR3 DNA reads TGCGCCAGCAGCTTGGAGGGAGTAAACCTATCCTACGAGCAGTACTTC. This codes for CASSLEGVNLSYEQYF.

J is TRBJ2-1 and V is TRBV28; tentative D call: TRBD2 (7 bases). V shed 6 bases and J shed 3 bases, with 15 bases lying between them. This CDR3 comprises 15 residues. The germline V gene has CDR1 MDHEN and CDR2 SYDVKM. CDR3 in amino acids: CASRKGGGSYNEQFF. The CDR3 DNA follows: TGTGCCAGCAGAAAAGGGGGGGGAAGCTACAATGAGCAGTTCTTC.

The genes are TRBV21-1 and TRBJ2-4; TRBD1 was called by the table and not checked on the DNA. TRBV21-1 is shown as a pseudogene. CDR3 size: 17 residues. CDR3 protein: CASSKPAGQVFRNIQYF. CDR3 DNA sequence: TGTGCCAGCAGCAAACCCGCAGGTCAAGTTTTTCGGAACATTCAGTACTTC.

The rearrangement joins TRBV14 to TRBJ1-6; no reliable D call. The CDR3 is 14 residues long. The ends were cut back, 4 bases at V and 5 bases at J, with 9 bases in the middle. Germline loops: CDR1 SGHDN, CDR2 FVKESK. In nucleotides, the CDR3 is TGTGCCAGCAGCCGGTCGGGGAATAATTCACCCCTCCACTTT. It is translated as CASSRSGNNSPLHF.

V usage is TRBV6-5 and J usage is TRBJ2-5, with TRBD1 identical over 7 bases. CDR1 MNHEY and CDR2 SVGAGI come from the germline V gene. Losses at the gene ends were 4 bases for V and 3 bases for J; bases not matched to a gene: 2. This CDR3 has 13 residues. CDR3 sequence: CASSFGTEETQYF. CDR3 bases: TGTGCCAGCAGTTTTGGGACAGAAGAGACCCAGTACTTC.

Comment on this clone: Other nucleotide sequences in the sample specify the same CDR3. J is TRBJ2-7 and V is TRBV19; tentatively, D is TRBD1 (5 bases). Germline V gene data show CDR1 as LNHDA and CDR2 as SQIVND (reference sequence). V lost 3 bases and J 4 bases, leaving 10 bases between the germline ends. There are 13 residues in the CDR3. CDR3 bases: TGTGCCAGTAGTATTGAAAGGGGTTACGAGCAGTACTTC. It translates to CASSIERGYEQYF.

A few counts support this clone. This chain links TRBV6-4 with TRBJ1-5; TRBD1 might be the D (5 bases). This CDR3 is 13 amino acids long. V was pared by 4 bases and J by 3 bases, with 7 bases between. Germline assignment: CDR1 MRHNA and CDR2 SNTAGT. CDR3 sequence: CASSVRDNQPQHF. CDR3 in DNA: TGTGCCAGCAGTGTCAGGGACAATCAGCCCCAGCATTTT.

This CDR3 is CASSDYTSSGRGGNEQFF. CDR3 in DNA: TGCGCCAGCAGTGATTACACTAGTAGCGGGAGGGGTGGCAATGAGCAGTTCTTC. The gene calls are TRBV10-1 and TRBJ2-1, with 11 bases lining up with TRBD2. This CDR3 region has 18 residues. Germline CDR1 and CDR2: WNHNN and SYGVQD (reference sequence). Germline trimming cut 3 bases from V and 6 bases from J; bases unmatched to any gene: 13.

The chain has TRBV5-4 and TRBJ1-1; TRBD1 aligns across 7 bases. V lost 4 bases, J lost 1 base, and 1 base stayed unmatched. The CDR3 runs to 13 residues. The germline CDR1 and CDR2 sequences are SGHNT and YYREEE (reference sequence). For the CDR3, the DNA is TGTGCCAGCAGCCGGACAGGGAACACTGAAGCTTTCTTT. Protein sequence: CASSRTGNTEAFF.

This clone has a single count. The rearrangement links TRBV19 to TRBJ2-7; 11 bases fit TRBD1. The CDR3 extends over 15 amino acids. Germline values: CDR1 LNHDA, CDR2 SQIVND (reference sequence). Trimming took 7 bases from V and 6 from J; bases not matched to a gene: 11. The CDR3 DNA is TGTGCCAGTACTGGTTGGACAGGGGGCCTGGGCGAGCAGTACTTC. Amino acid sequence: CASTGWTGGLGEQYF.

The J gene is TRBJ1-5, the V gene TRBV2; D is uncertain. V lost 4 bases and J 4 bases, leaving 14 bases between the germline ends. This CDR3 is 15 amino acids long. From germline, CDR1 is SNHLY and CDR2 FYNNEI. Here the CDR3 DNA reads TGTGCCAGCAGTGCGGAGGGTCTCAGGAATCAGCCCCAGCATTTT. It codes for CASSAEGLRNQPQHF.

This sequence joins TRBV25-1 and TRBJ1-1; possibly TRBD1 for D (5 bases). CDR1 MGHDK and CDR2 SYGVNS come from the germline V gene. CDR3 length: 16 residues. Trimming took 6 bases from V and 0 from J, leaving 17 bases between them. The CDR3, as DNA: TGTGCCAGCAGAAAAAGGGGCCAACTCATGAACACTGAAGCTTTCTTT. Its translation: CASRKRGQLMNTEAFF.

The rearrangement uses TRBV5-4 and TRBJ2-1; TRBD2 agrees at 13 bases. V gave up 0 bases and J gave up 6 bases; unmatched junction bases: 6. The CDR3 extends over 17 amino acids. Germline values: CDR1 SGHNT, CDR2 YYREEE (reference sequence). The CDR3 DNA reads TGTGCCAGCAGCTTGGGGGGACTAGCGGGACAAGGCAATGAGCAGTTCTTC. Its protein is CASSLGGLAGQGNEQFF.

The chain is built from TRBV19 and TRBJ1-5, with 10 bases aligning to TRBD1. J lost 2 bases, V lost 4 bases, and 5 bases had no gene match. The CDR3 consists of 16 residues. The germline CDR1 and CDR2 sequences are LNHDA and SQIVND (reference sequence). The CDR3 region is CASSKTGGGGNQPQHF. The DNA of the CDR3 is TGTGCCAGTAGTAAGACAGGGGGCGGGGGCAATCAGCCCCAGCATTTT.

The V gene is TRBV9, the J gene TRBJ1-2, with D uncertain. V lost 2 bases and J lost 0, with 11 bases in between. This CDR3 contains 15 residues. CDR1 and CDR2 from the germline V gene are SGDLS and YYNGEE. As DNA, the CDR3 is TGTGCCAGCAGCGTGAGGGCCGATCCTAACTATGGCTACACCTTC. It specifies CASSVRADPNYGYTF.

The rearrangement joins TRBV28 to TRBJ2-5; TRBD2 matches at 8 bases. This CDR3 contains 15 residues. V trimming: 6 bases; J trimming: 5 bases; junction bases outside the gene matches: 11. Germline CDR1 MDHEN, CDR2 SYDVKM. The CDR3 protein is CASSQTGGRMETQYF. The CDR3 coding sequence is TGTGCCAGCAGCCAAACGGGCGGGAGGATGGAGACCCAGTACTTC.

CDR3 amino acids: CSATGGTEAFF. The CDR3 DNA is TGCAGTGCTACAGGGGGCACTGAAGCTTTCTTT. This chain connects TRBV20-1 to TRBJ1-1, with TRBD1 matching over 7 bases. The CDR3 sequence is 11 residues long. In germline, CDR1 is DFQATT, CDR2 SNEGSKA (reference sequence). The V segment lost 4 bases and the J segment 4 bases; nucleotides outside the gene matches: 0.

This chain links TRBV28 with TRBJ1-2, with D possibly being TRBD1 (6 bases). Looked up from germline, CDR1 is MDHEN and CDR2 is SYDVKM. CDR3 length: 13 residues. V lost 6 bases, J lost 2 bases, and 10 bases lay in between. CDR3 in amino acids: CASSPGQNYGYTF. CDR3 sequence (DNA): TGTGCCAGCAGCCCCGGACAGAACTATGGCTACACCTTC.

The genes are TRBV11-2 and TRBJ2-1; TRBD2 matches at 12 bases. V gave up 1 base and J gave up 8 bases; unmatched junction bases: 12. This CDR3 contains 18 residues. Germline V gene data show CDR1 as SGHAT and CDR2 as FQNNGV. The CDR3 here is CASSLGTPLAGGGDEQFF. CDR3 nucleotide sequence: TGTGCCAGCAGCTTAGGCACCCCACTAGCGGGAGGTGGGGATGAGCAGTTCTTC.

This sequence joins TRBV12-5 and TRBJ2-7; TRBD1 aligns across 8 bases. V dropped 2 bases and J dropped 5; count of bases not matched to a gene: 5. The length of the CDR3 is 14 residues. Germline values: CDR1 LGHNT, CDR2 FRNRAP. CDR3 protein: CASGLRRGRNEQYF. CDR3 DNA: TGTGCTAGTGGTTTGCGCAGGGGGCGTAACGAGCAGTACTTC.

This sequence joins TRBV10-1 and TRBJ2-1, with 7 bases fitting TRBD1. V shed 6 bases, J shed 5 bases, and the junction held 10 bases outside the gene matches. CDR3 length: 15 residues. CDR1 is WNHNN, CDR2 SYGVQD, per germline (reference sequence). Here the CDR3 DNA reads TGCGCCAGCAGCCCTGTTCAGGGGGAAAACAATGAGCAGTTCTTC. Translated: CASSPVQGENNEQFF.

The V gene is TRBV2, the J gene TRBJ2-3; D possibly corresponds to TRBD2 (5 bases). This CDR3 is built from 11 residues. In germline, CDR1 is SNHLY, CDR2 FYNNEI. V lost 3 bases, J lost 10 bases, and 8 bases lay in between. The CDR3 DNA follows: TGTGCCAGCAGTGAGGCGAGGGCGCAGTATTTT. Its protein product is CASSEARAQYF.

This sequence joins TRBV6-5 and TRBJ2-7; D is perhaps TRBD1 (6 bases). CDR3 length: 15 amino acids. Germline V lookup: CDR1 MNHEY, CDR2 SVGAGI. Trimming shortened V by 2 bases and J by 0 bases, and 11 bases separated the two germline ends. CDR3 loop: CASSYGQLSSYEQYF. CDR3 DNA: TGTGCCAGCAGTTACGGACAGTTAAGCTCCTACGAGCAGTACTTC.